These 14 T cell receptor beta chains originate from one sample sequenced in a study of T cells in women clearing cervical HPV infection. Some clones are missing from TCRdb's copy, which holds only in-frame ones; the method was immunoSEQ multiplex PCR. Its table lists 25,000 to 35,000 clones. The sequencing sample was made of blood buffy coat. The source is a woman aged 18 to 75 with a cervical HPV16 infection that either progressed to CIN3+ or cleared (not recorded which).

About this clone: From the germline J gene comes the end of the CDR3, since the read stops 3 residues before it. V usage is TRBV12-3 or TRBV12-4 and J usage is TRBJ1-2; the match to TRBD1 covers 8 bases. Unmatched junction bases numbered 11, after V lost 2 bases and J lost 3 bases. CDR3 length equals 17 residues. CDR3 bases read: TGTGCCAGCAGTTTAAGACAGGGGTCCCTGAAGTACTATGGC. It encodes CASSLRQGSLKYYG. The complete CDR3 sequence is CASSLRQGSLKYYGYTF.

As regards this clone: Read sequence stops 3 residues before the CDR3 end, and the germline J gene provides the missing end. The gene calls are TRBV7-6 and TRBJ2-7; TRBD1 might be the D (6 bases). CDR3 length: 13 residues. V lost 1 base and J lost 3, with 7 bases in between. Germline V gene data show CDR1 as SGHVS and CDR2 as FNYEAQ. CDR3 bases read: TGTGCCAGCAGCTTAGGCAGGGGCTACGAG. It encodes CASSLGRGYE. The entire CDR3 reads CASSLGRGYEQYF.

As for this clone: The CDR3 end is not reached by the read, which stops 3 residues before it; the germline J gene fills it in. This chain uses TRBV19 with TRBJ1-2, with a possible D match to TRBD1 (6 bases). Trimming cost V 6 bases and J 3 bases, with 17 bases left between them. Germline assignment: CDR1 LNHDA and CDR2 SQIVND (reference sequence). The CDR3 runs to 15 residues. The DNA read from the CDR3 is TGTGCCAGTAGCCCCACCAGTCACAGGGACTATGGC. It encodes CASSPTSHRDYG. The CDR3 in its entirety is CASSPTSHRDYGYTF. Full variable domain (rest looked up from reference TRBV19 and TRBJ1-2): DGGITQSPKYLFRKEGQNVTLSCEQNLNHDAMYWYRQDPGQGLRLIYYSQIVNDFQKGDIAEGYSVSREKKESFPLTVTSAQKNPTAFYLCASSPTSHRDYGYTFGSGTRLTVV.

With respect to this clone: The read ends 3 residues shy of where the CDR3 ends; the end is completed using the germline J gene. The chain is built from TRBV20-1 and TRBJ2-3; TRBD2 matches 10 bases. Germline lookup yields CDR1 DFQATT and CDR2 SNEGSKA (reference sequence). The CDR3 consists of 14 residues. J gave up 2 bases and V 5 bases, and 4 bases lay outside the gene matches. Incomplete CDR3 DNA: TGCAGTGCTTCTAGCGGGGGTGACACAGATACG. It yields the protein CSASSGGDTDT. The whole CDR3 sequence reads CSASSGGDTDTQYF.

Notes on this clone: The read ends 3 residues before the CDR3 terminus; that terminus is restored from the germline J gene. The rearrangement uses TRBV19 and TRBJ2-5; D unclear. The CDR3 spans 13 residues. In germline, CDR1 is LNHDA, CDR2 SQIVND (reference sequence). Trimming shortened V by 6 bases and J by 5 bases, and 13 bases separated the two germline ends. The CDR3 reads CASSPHGAETQYF. Incomplete CDR3 DNA: TGTGCCAGTAGCCCTCATGGAGCGGAGACC.

Turning to this clone: The CDR3 end is not reached by the read, which stops 3 residues before it; the germline J gene fills it in. The genes are TRBV5-1 and TRBJ2-5; a possible D gene is TRBD2 (6 bases). The CDR3 loop spans 15 amino acids. The germline V and J ends were trimmed by 0 bases and 5 bases, with 14 bases remaining between them. Germline V gene sequence: CDR1 SGHRS, CDR2 YFSETQ. This CDR3 reads CASSLGYSGSETQYF. CDR3 bases read: TGCGCCAGCAGCTTGGGGTATAGCGGAAGTGAGACC. Combining the CDR3 with reference TRBV5-1 and TRBJ2-5 gives the whole variable domain KAGVTQTPRYLIKTRGQQVTLSCSPISGHRSVSWYQQTPGQGLQFLFEYFSETQRNKGNFPGRFSGRQFSNSRSEMNVSTLELGDSALYLCASSLGYSGSETQYFGPGTRLLVL.

As to this clone: One end of the junction fails to match germline, which may point to a read error. Sequencing ends 3 residues short of the CDR3 end; the germline J gene provides the rest. This chain links TRBV5-5 with TRBJ2-3; 10 bases are a match to TRBD2. The CDR3 has 15 residues. CDR1 and CDR2 from the germline V gene are SGHKS and YYEKEE (reference sequence). The DNA read from the CDR3 is TGTGCCGGCAGCTTCTCTAGCGGGGGTGCAGATACG. Its protein is CAGSFSSGGADT. The full CDR3 protein is CAGSFSSGGADTQYF.

As concerns this clone: The sequenced fragment ends 3 residues before the CDR3 boundary, so the rest is inferred from the germline J gene. The V gene is TRBV4-2, the J gene TRBJ2-7; TRBD2 might be the D (6 bases). CDR3 length: 17 amino acids. V was trimmed by 4 bases and J by 0 bases, leaving 19 bases between them. Germline CDR1 is LGHNA and CDR2 is YNFKEQ. The CDR3: CASSLGAGPGVSYEQYF. CDR3 DNA, as far as it was read: TGTGCCAGCAGCCTTGGAGCGGGCCCTGGAGTCTCCTACGAG.

Regarding this clone: From the germline J gene comes the end of the CDR3, since the read stops 3 residues before it. J is TRBJ1-5 and V is TRBV6-1; D is ambiguous. The CDR3 has 12 residues. Germline V gene sequence: CDR1 MNHNS, CDR2 SASEGT. CDR3 residues: CASSDPLDPQHF. The part of the CDR3 DNA that was read is TGTGCCAGCAGTGACCCGCTAGACCCC.

A note on this clone: The sequence runs out 3 residues before the end of the CDR3; the remainder is reconstructed from the germline J gene. The chain uses TRBV4-1 and TRBJ1-2, with TRBD1 matching over 9 bases. Germline V CDR1 and CDR2: MGHRA, YSYEKL. J was trimmed by 7 bases and V by 6 bases; bases with no gene match: 6. This CDR3 is 13 amino acids long. The sequenced CDR3 bases are TGCGCCAGCAGTCAGACAGGGGGAGGTGGC. This encodes CASSQTGGGG. The whole CDR3 protein is CASSQTGGGGYTF.

With regard to this clone: Read sequence stops 3 residues before the CDR3 end, and the germline J gene provides the missing end. The J gene is TRBJ2-2, the V gene TRBV5-6, with a tentative D call TRBD1 (5 bases). CDR1 is SGHDT and CDR2 is YYEEEE in the germline V gene. The CDR3 loop spans 15 amino acids. V gave up 0 bases and J gave up 6 bases, with 12 bases separating them. CDR3 sequence: CASSLVQESAGELFF. Incomplete CDR3 DNA: TGTGCCAGCAGCTTGGTACAGGAAAGTGCCGGGGAG.

For this clone: Sequencing ends 3 residues short of the CDR3 end; the germline J gene provides the rest. In the same sample, other DNA sequences code for this CDR3. The chain employs TRBV5-1 and TRBJ1-2; TRBD1 is a possible D gene (5 bases). The CDR3 has 13 amino acids. V was shortened by 4 bases and J by 6 bases, with 13 bases between the two germline ends. Germline CDR1 SGHRS, CDR2 YFSETQ. The CDR3 spells CASSQGALDGYTF. The covered CDR3 bases are TGCGCCAGCAGCCAAGGGGCCCTCGATGGC.

This clone is classed as medium-sized by frequency. The read ends 3 residues shy of where the CDR3 ends; the end is completed using the germline J gene. The chain carries TRBV12-3 or TRBV12-4 and TRBJ2-1; 7 bases align to TRBD1. J was trimmed by 4 bases and V by 6 bases; bases with no gene match: 9. This CDR3 region has 15 residues. CDR3 sequence: CASSGTDFLYNEQFF. The sequenced CDR3 bases are TGTGCCAGCAGCGGGACAGACTTTTTATACAATGAG.

Points on this clone: Sequencing ends 3 residues short of the CDR3 end; the germline J gene provides the rest. The chain is built from TRBV5-1 and TRBJ2-1; 11 bases are a match to TRBD1. Germline V gives CDR1 SGHRS, CDR2 YFSETQ. This CDR3 is 14 amino acids long. The ends lost 5 bases at V and 7 bases at J; junction bases unmatched: 5. CDR3: CASRPGTGGNEQFF. The sequenced part of the CDR3 DNA is TGCGCCAGCAGACCAGGGACAGGGGGAAATGAG.